This TCR beta chain was observed in a study of OX40 agonist ivuxolimab in advanced cancers. Study-level background: Ivuxolimab, which is an agonistic anti-OX40 (CD134) antibody, was administered to the patients. Study-level findings and limits: Compared with CD4+, CD8+ T cells on average had more expanded clones. Clonal expansion by week 6 occurred in CD4+ and CD8+ blood T cells (at 0.1 to 3.0 mg/kg).

Note on this clone: As yet, its antigen is unknown.

Germline V gene data show CDR1 as LNHDA and CDR2 as SQIVND (reference sequence). V lost 8 bases, J lost 4 bases, and 8 bases stayed unmatched. The CDR3 is 15 amino acids. Baseline, cycle 4 day 1, and cycle 7 day 1 were the blood sampling points. Profiling relied on immunoSEQ multiplex PCR, and the TCRdb table lists in-frame clones only, not all of them. The sample contains 31,000 or so clones, approximately 88% of which appear only once. This receptor was taken from an adult with an advanced solid tumor such as melanoma, head and neck, liver or kidney cancer. The chain has TRBV19 and TRBJ1-1; TRBD1 matches at 12 bases. The sample consisted of CD4+ or CD8+ T cells sorted from blood, taken in a trial of the OX40 agonist ivuxolimab. The CDR3 here is CASRSGGQGATEAFF. DNA for the CDR3: TGTGCCAGTCGAAGCGGGGGACAGGGGGCCACTGAAGCTTTCTTT.